The 14 T cell receptor beta chains given below trace back to one sample, sequenced in a study of cytomegalovirus exposure and HLA in healthy donors. PCR involved 60 Vbeta and 13 Jbeta primers. TCRdb's copy holds only in-frame clones and misses some; the assay was immunoSEQ multiplex PCR. The sample's table shows 100,000 to 150,000 clones. Sequencing input: PBMCs. These receptors all come from a man in his late teens or twenties in good health and CMV-seronegative.

The chain recombines TRBV11-2 with TRBJ2-3; TRBD1 agrees at 8 bases. With V trimmed by 3 bases and J by 5 bases, 13 bases remained unmatched. This CDR3 spans 17 amino acids. The V gene's germline CDR1 is SGHAT and CDR2 FQNNGV. The CDR3 loop is CASSLIWARGLGDTQYF. The CDR3 DNA is TGTGCCAGCAGCTTGATATGGGCCAGGGGGCTAGGAGATACGCAGTATTTT. Complete variable domain (other parts from reference TRBV11-2 and TRBJ2-3): EAGVAQSPRYKIIEKRQSVAFWCNPISGHATLYWYQQILGQGPKLLIQFQNNGVVDDSQLPKDRFSAERLKGVDSTLKIQPAKLEDSAVYLCASSLIWARGLGDTQYFGPGTRLTVL.

The gene calls are TRBV28 and TRBJ1-5; possible D gene TRBD1, 5 bases. The germline gives CDR1 MDHEN, CDR2 SYDVKM. V was cut by 3 bases and J by 5 bases, with 17 bases left in between. The CDR3 runs to 16 residues. The CDR3 DNA reads TGTGCCAGCAGTTTTATCGACAGAGGCGGCTATCAGCCCCAGCATTTT. This sequence encodes CASSFIDRGGYQPQHF.

The CDR3 nucleotides are TGTGCCTGGAGGGGCGGGGGTCCCACTGAAGCTTTCTTT. Protein: CAWRGGGPTEAFF. The chain has TRBV30 and TRBJ1-1; weak D call: TRBD1 (5 bases). Germline CDR1 and CDR2: GTSNPN and SVGIG (reference sequence). CDR3 length equals 13 residues. The germline V and J ends were trimmed by 3 bases and 4 bases, with 12 bases remaining between them.

The chain uses TRBV10-2 and TRBJ2-5, with TRBD2 as a possible D gene (5 bases). This CDR3 spans 16 amino acids. Deletions cut 2 bases from V and 3 bases from J, with 16 bases between. Germline V gives CDR1 WSHSY, CDR2 SAAADI. The CDR3 is CASSEVETTKKETQYF. The CDR3 nucleotides are TGCGCCAGCAGTGAGGTGGAGACTACAAAGAAAGAGACCCAGTACTTC.

The rearrangement links TRBV4-2 to TRBJ2-7; 12 positions match TRBD2. J lost 2 bases, V lost 1 base, and 3 bases had no gene match. Germline CDR1 reads LGHNA; CDR2 reads YNFKEQ. This CDR3 comprises 16 residues. Written as DNA, the CDR3 is TGTGCCAGCAGCCAAGGACTAGCGGGAGTCGCCTACGAGCAGTACTTC. Amino acids: CASSQGLAGVAYEQYF.

The chain has TRBV7-9 and TRBJ2-3; TRBD1 agrees at 7 bases. The CDR3 length is 15 residues. Germline CDR1 and CDR2: SEHNR and FQNEAQ (reference sequence). J was trimmed by 2 bases and V by 5 bases; bases with no gene match: 7. CDR3 protein: CASSPPGTDTDTQYF. The CDR3 DNA reads as TGTGCCAGCAGCCCGCCAGGGACAGACACAGATACGCAGTATTTT.

The V call is TRBV9, the J call TRBJ2-1; possible D gene TRBD1, 5 bases. The CDR3 spans 15 residues. V was trimmed by 6 bases and J by 0 bases, leaving 13 bases between them. Looked up from germline, CDR1 is SGDLS and CDR2 is YYNGEE. The CDR3 protein is CASTIGASSYNEQFF. CDR3 bases: TGTGCCAGCACAATAGGGGCTAGCTCCTACAATGAGCAGTTCTTC.

The chain has TRBV7-3 and TRBJ2-2, with TRBD2 matching 13 bases. Germline V gene data show CDR1 as SGHTA and CDR2 as FQGTGA. This CDR3 region has 16 residues. V lost 3 bases and J lost 7; bases outside the gene matches: 5. The CDR3 spells CASSLTSGGLSGELFF. CDR3 coding DNA: TGTGCCAGCAGCTTGACTAGCGGGGGGCTCAGCGGGGAGCTGTTTTTT.

CDR3 loop: CASSPLVAGRDEQFF. The CDR3 DNA reads as TGCGCCAGCAGCCCCCTCGTAGCGGGGCGGGATGAGCAGTTCTTC. The rearrangement uses TRBV4-1 and TRBJ2-1, with TRBD2 identical over 8 bases. Germline CDR1 is MGHRA and CDR2 is YSYEKL. CDR3 length: 15 residues. The V and J ends lost 4 bases and 8 bases, in that order; junction bases with no gene match: 10.

The chain has TRBV5-1 and TRBJ2-7; 7 bases are shared with TRBD2. Per the germline V gene, CDR1 is SGHRS and CDR2 is YFSETQ. Unmatched junction bases numbered 10, after V lost 4 bases and J lost 6 bases. The CDR3 totals 14 residues. The CDR3 DNA reads as TGCGCCAGCAGCCCGATAGGACTAGAACGCGAGCAGTACTTC. Translation: CASSPIGLEREQYF. Full variable domain (rest looked up from reference TRBV5-1 and TRBJ2-7): KAGVTQTPRYLIKTRGQQVTLSCSPISGHRSVSWYQQTPGQGLQFLFEYFSETQRNKGNFPGRFSGRQFSNSRSEMNVSTLELGDSALYLCASSPIGLEREQYFGPGTRLTVT.

J is TRBJ1-1 and V is TRBV18; 7 bases align to TRBD1. CDR1 KGHSH and CDR2 LQKENI come from the germline V gene. V was pared by 4 bases and J by 3 bases, with 5 bases of the junction left unmatched. This CDR3 comprises 14 residues. The CDR3 DNA is TGTGCCAGCTCACTAAATGGACAGGACACTGAAGCTTTCTTT. Translating gives CASSLNGQDTEAFF.

This chain joins TRBV19 and TRBJ1-2; D is possibly TRBD1 (5 bases). Germline loops: CDR1 LNHDA, CDR2 SQIVND (reference sequence). Trimming took 7 bases from V and 0 from J, leaving 21 bases between them. This CDR3 spans 17 amino acids. CDR3 protein: CASTQGRGRPSNYGYTF. For the CDR3, the DNA is TGTGCCAGTACCCAAGGGAGGGGTCGACCGTCTAACTATGGCTACACCTTC.

The chain employs TRBV9 and TRBJ1-5; D is unresolved. This CDR3 has 13 residues. V was clipped by 4 bases and J by 0 bases, with 5 bases between them. The germline CDR1 and CDR2 sequences are SGDLS and YYNGEE. The DNA of the CDR3 is TGTGCCAGCAGCAGAGATAGCAATCAGCCCCAGCATTTT. Translation gives CASSRDSNQPQHF.

The chain recombines TRBV28 with TRBJ1-2; TRBD1 aligns across 10 bases. This CDR3 has 16 residues. V lost 2 bases and J lost 5; bases outside the gene matches: 8. Germline V gene data show CDR1 as MDHEN and CDR2 as SYDVKM. CDR3 in amino acids: CASSLTTGQGSYGYTF. The CDR3 DNA follows: TGTGCCAGCAGTTTAACCACGGGACAGGGGAGTTATGGCTACACCTTC.